The rows below give T cell receptor beta chains drawn from one sample of a study of shared clonotypes between healthy human individuals. Some clones are missing from TCRdb's copy, which holds only in-frame ones; the method was immunoSEQ multiplex PCR. The table has under 2,000,000 clones, about 95% seen once; the top ten hold around 1.2%. Input material: naive CD8+ T cells sorted from blood. These receptors came from a man between 18 and 29 years old in good health. Both conserved end residues are part of each CDR3. The D gene is left open where the match is weak. Expanded clones get a size class; other rows say once, few or many, or leave the size out.

clone size: few
V gene: TRBV7-9
D gene: NA
J gene: TRBJ1-2
CDR3 DNA: TGTGCCAGCAGCTTGGGCCCCGATGGCTACACCTTC
CDR3 protein: CASSLGPDGYTF

clone size: NA
V gene: TRBV7-6
D gene: NA
J gene: TRBJ1-1
CDR3 DNA: TGTGCCAGCAGCTTAGGGACACCCAAGGGAATGAACACTGAAGCTTTCTTT
CDR3 protein: CASSLGTPKGMNTEAFF

clone size: NA
V gene: TRBV9
D gene: NA
J gene: TRBJ1-1
CDR3 DNA: TGTGCCAGCAGCGTAGACGGGCGGGCCACTGAAGCTTTCTTT
CDR3 protein: CASSVDGRATEAFF

clone size: NA
V gene: TRBV7-9
D gene: NA
J gene: TRBJ2-7
CDR3 DNA: TGTGCCAGCAGCTTAACTCTACAGTCCTACGAGCAGTACTTC
CDR3 protein: CASSLTLQSYEQYF

clone size: NA
V gene: TRBV28
D gene: NA
J gene: TRBJ2-7
CDR3 DNA: TGTGCCAGCAGTCACGGAGCCGAGCAGTACTTC
CDR3 protein: CASSHGAEQYF

clone size: NA
V gene: TRBV5-6
D gene: NA
J gene: TRBJ2-2
CDR3 DNA: TGTGCCAGCAGCTTGAATTTGCACTTCCAGACCGGGGAGCTGTTTTTT
CDR3 protein: CASSLNLHFQTGELFF

clone size: NA
V gene: TRBV11-2
D gene: TRBD2
J gene: TRBJ2-3
CDR3 DNA: TGTGCCAGCAGCTCTAGCGGGGGGACCGACACAGATACGCAGTATTTT
CDR3 protein: CASSSSGGTDTDTQYF

clone size: NA
V gene: TRBV4-3
D gene: TRBD1
J gene: TRBJ2-7
CDR3 DNA: TGCGCCAGCAGCCACGAGCTGGCCGGGACAGGGGTCTACGAGCAGTACTTC
CDR3 protein: CASSHELAGTGVYEQYF

clone size: NA
V gene: TRBV13
D gene: TRBD1
J gene: TRBJ2-7
CDR3 DNA: TGTGCCAGCAGCACTTCCGGGACAGGGGGCGTCCACGAGCAGTACTTC
CDR3 protein: CASSTSGTGGVHEQYF

clone size: few
V gene: TRBV2
D gene: NA
J gene: TRBJ1-1
CDR3 DNA: TGTGCCAGCAGTGACCCCAGGAACACTGAAGCTTTCTTT
CDR3 protein: CASSDPRNTEAFF

clone size: NA
V gene: TRBV7-2
D gene: NA
J gene: TRBJ1-1
CDR3 DNA: TGTGCCAGCAGCTTATATGGGACAGAAGCTTTCTTT
CDR3 protein: CASSLYGTEAFF

clone size: NA
V gene: TRBV19
D gene: NA
J gene: TRBJ2-3
CDR3 DNA: TGTGCCAGTTCCCGAATGACAGATACGCAGTATTTT
CDR3 protein: CASSRMTDTQYF

clone size: NA
V gene: TRBV7-9
D gene: TRBD2
J gene: TRBJ2-1
CDR3 DNA: TGTGCCAGCAGCTATAGCGGGAGCAATGAGCAGTTCTTC
CDR3 protein: CASSYSGSNEQFF

clone size: NA
V gene: TRBV6-5
D gene: TRBD2
J gene: TRBJ2-3
CDR3 DNA: TGTGCCAGCAGTTATCTAGCGGGAGGGGCCACAGATACGCAGTATTTT
CDR3 protein: CASSYLAGGATDTQYF

clone size: NA
V gene: TRBV13
D gene: NA
J gene: TRBJ1-2
CDR3 DNA: TGTGCCAGCAGCCCAACGGAAGGGGAAGGTGGCTACACCTTC
CDR3 protein: CASSPTEGEGGYTF

clone size: NA
V gene: TRBV7-9
D gene: NA
J gene: TRBJ2-2
CDR3 DNA: TGTGCCAGCAGCCCGGCCGGGACACCAAACACCGGGGAGCTGTTTTTT
CDR3 protein: CASSPAGTPNTGELFF

clone size: NA
V gene: TRBV30
D gene: NA
J gene: TRBJ2-1
CDR3 DNA: TGTGCCTGGAGTGACGGGCTAGGGAACAATGAGCAGTTCTTC
CDR3 protein: CAWSDGLGNNEQFF

clone size: NA
V gene: TRBV6-5
D gene: NA
J gene: TRBJ2-7
CDR3 DNA: TGTGCCAGCAGGGGGCCCTACGAGCAGTACTTC
CDR3 protein: CASRGPYEQYF

clone size: NA
V gene: TRBV15
D gene: NA
J gene: TRBJ1-2
CDR3 DNA: TGTGCCACCAGCAGAGTGGAGACAGGAGACTATGGCTACACCTTC
CDR3 protein: CATSRVETGDYGYTF

clone size: NA
V gene: TRBV29-1
D gene: NA
J gene: TRBJ2-3
CDR3 DNA: TGCAGCGTTGAAGATCCAACAGGATTTAGGACAGATACGCAGTATTTT
CDR3 protein: CSVEDPTGFRTDTQYF

clone size: NA
V gene: TRBV29-1
D gene: TRBD2
J gene: TRBJ2-1
CDR3 DNA: TGCAGCGTCAGCGGGGGGGCCTATAATGAGCAGTTCTTC
CDR3 protein: CSVSGGAYNEQFF

clone size: once
V gene: TRBV2
D gene: TRBD1
J gene: TRBJ2-6
CDR3 DNA: TGTGCCAGCAGTGAAGCCGGGACAGTTAGCTCTGGGGCCAACGTCCTGACTTTC
CDR3 protein: CASSEAGTVSSGANVLTF

clone size: NA
V gene: TRBV4-1
D gene: NA
J gene: TRBJ2-7
CDR3 DNA: TGCGCCAGCAGCTTACAGGGAAGCTACGAGCAGTACTTC
CDR3 protein: CASSLQGSYEQYF

clone size: NA
V gene: TRBV6-5
D gene: TRBD1
J gene: TRBJ1-2
CDR3 DNA: TGTGCCAGCAGAGGCACCGGGACAGGGGATGGCTACACCTTC
CDR3 protein: CASRGTGTGDGYTF

clone size: NA
V gene: TRBV5-1
D gene: TRBD2
J gene: TRBJ2-1
CDR3 DNA: TGCGCCAGCAGCTTAGGGAGCGGGAACCAGGACAATGAGCAGTTCTTC
CDR3 protein: CASSLGSGNQDNEQFF

clone size: few
V gene: TRBV5-4
D gene: NA
J gene: TRBJ1-5
CDR3 DNA: TGTGCCCTTAGGGGGGTGGGTCAGCCCCAGCATTTT
CDR3 protein: CALRGVGQPQHF

clone size: NA
V gene: TRBV27
D gene: NA
J gene: TRBJ1-5
CDR3 DNA: TGTGCCAGCAGAGGTGGACTCAGCAATCAGCCCCAGCATTTT
CDR3 protein: CASRGGLSNQPQHF